The 7 T cell receptor beta chains below all came from one sample that was sequenced in a study of blood T cell repertoires in COVID-19. TCRdb keeps only in-frame clones here, not all; method: immunoSEQ multiplex PCR. The table lists 45,000 to 55,000 clones, around 90% of them singletons. The sample comprised peripheral blood. Receptors originate from a man older than 75 with acute or convalescent COVID-19.

This chain links TRBV28 with TRBJ2-1, with TRBD2 as a possible D gene (5 bases). CDR1 and CDR2 from the germline V gene are MDHEN and SYDVKM. This CDR3 has 13 amino acids. Trimming stripped 5 bases from V and 6 bases from J, with 11 bases between. For the CDR3, the DNA is TGTGCCAGCAGTAGCCAGCGGTCCAATGAGCAGTTCTTC. Residues: CASSSQRSNEQFF.

The table lists this clone with a count of one. V usage is TRBV18 and J usage is TRBJ1-3; D unclear. The CDR3 covers 16 residues. Deletions cut 2 bases from V and 0 bases from J, with 11 bases between. Germline CDR1 reads KGHSH; CDR2 reads LQKENI. CDR3 loop: CASSPGHTSSGNTIYF. Written as DNA, the CDR3 is TGTGCCAGCTCACCAGGGCACACAAGCTCTGGAAACACCATATATTTT.

The chain joins TRBV10-2 to TRBJ2-5, with D possibly being TRBD2 (7 bases). The CDR3 is 15 residues long. V was pared by 7 bases and J by 5 bases, with 20 bases between. Looked up from germline, CDR1 is WSHSY and CDR2 is SAAADI. The CDR3 reads CASNPLMGGPETQYF. CDR3 DNA: TGCGCCAGCAACCCGCTAATGGGGGGGCCGGAGACCCAGTACTTC.

CDR3 in amino acids: CASSLTGAPNQGYGYTF. The CDR3 region has the DNA TGCGCCAGCAGCTTGACCGGAGCACCGAATCAAGGCTATGGCTACACCTTC. The V and J genes are TRBV5-1 and TRBJ1-2, with no clear D. V shed 1 base and J shed 4 bases, with 20 bases lying between them. The CDR3 is made up of 17 amino acids. Germline assignment: CDR1 SGHRS and CDR2 YFSETQ.

The chain carries TRBV9 and TRBJ1-5; possibly TRBD1 for D (5 bases). The CDR3 runs 13 residues. V was clipped by 1 base and J by 7 bases, with 9 bases between them. Germline CDR1 SGDLS, CDR2 YYNGEE. CDR3 bases: TGTGCCAGCAGCGTATTAGGGGAACAGCCCCAGCATTTT. Its protein product is CASSVLGEQPQHF.

V gene TRBV2 combines with J gene TRBJ1-2, with a possible D match to TRBD1 (6 bases). The CDR3 has 14 amino acids. Germline-derived CDR1 and CDR2 are SNHLY and FYNNEI. V was pared by 6 bases and J by 0 bases, with 11 bases between. In DNA form, the CDR3 reads TGTGCCAGCAGAGGGACACTCGCTAACTATGGCTACACCTTC. It encodes CASRGTLANYGYTF.

V gene TRBV29-1 combines with J gene TRBJ1-4; possibly TRBD1 for D (5 bases). CDR1 is SQVTM and CDR2 is ANQGSEA in the germline V gene. V gave up 5 bases and J gave up 8 bases, with 21 bases separating them. This CDR3 region has 15 residues. This chain's CDR3 is CSVKQGGGNLEKLFF. The CDR3 nucleotides read TGCAGCGTTAAGCAGGGCGGGGGGAACTTAGAAAAACTGTTTTTT.